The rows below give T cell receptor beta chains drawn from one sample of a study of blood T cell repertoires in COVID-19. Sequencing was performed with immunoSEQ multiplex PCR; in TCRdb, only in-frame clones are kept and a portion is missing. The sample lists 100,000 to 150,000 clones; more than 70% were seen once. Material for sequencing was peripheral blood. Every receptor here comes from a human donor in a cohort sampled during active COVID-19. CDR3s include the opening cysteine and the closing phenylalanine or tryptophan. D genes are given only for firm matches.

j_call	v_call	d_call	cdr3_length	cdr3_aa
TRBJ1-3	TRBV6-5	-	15	CASSYLGYAGNTIYF
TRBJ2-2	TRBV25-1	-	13	CASSALTTGELFF
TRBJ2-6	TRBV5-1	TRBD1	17	CASSLEGQEGRANVLTF
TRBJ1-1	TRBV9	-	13	CASSSTGFTEAFF
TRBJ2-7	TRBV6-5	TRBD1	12	CACSGGSYEQYF
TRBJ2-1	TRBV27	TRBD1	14	CASGRTGNYDEQFF
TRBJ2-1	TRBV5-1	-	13	CASSLGGPSEQFF
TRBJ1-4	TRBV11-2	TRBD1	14	CASSFRQGLEKLFF
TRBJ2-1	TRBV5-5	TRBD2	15	CASSLMGAGVNEQFF
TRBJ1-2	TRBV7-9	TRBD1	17	CASSLTSSGTANYGYTF
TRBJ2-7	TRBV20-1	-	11	CSVGGYYEQYF
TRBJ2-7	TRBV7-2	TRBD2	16	CASSLELAGGPHEQYF
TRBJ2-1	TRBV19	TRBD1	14	CASRDRGLVDEQFF
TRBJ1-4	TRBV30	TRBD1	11	CARTGGEKLFF
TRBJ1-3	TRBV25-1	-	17	CASRGTKTGYSGNTIYF
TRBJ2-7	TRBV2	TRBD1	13	CASRDRGRDEQYF
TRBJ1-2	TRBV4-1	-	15	CASSQVDKENYGYTF
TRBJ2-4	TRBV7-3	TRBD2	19	CASSFGSGKLGYTKNIQYF
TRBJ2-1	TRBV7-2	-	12	CASSLVVNEQFF
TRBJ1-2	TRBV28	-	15	CASSPRGGPNYGYTF
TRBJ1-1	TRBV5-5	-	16	CASRLLTLQSGTEAFF
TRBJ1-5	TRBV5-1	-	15	CASSLLGVSNQPQHF
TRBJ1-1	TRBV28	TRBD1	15	CASSTLTGGDTEAFF
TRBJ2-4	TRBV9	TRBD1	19	CASSAARYGTELAKNIQYF
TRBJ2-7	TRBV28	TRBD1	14	CASSPRQSRGEQYF
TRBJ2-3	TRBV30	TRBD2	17	CAWSTSLAGALTDTQYF
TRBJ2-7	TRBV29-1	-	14	CSVSSGTRDYEQYF
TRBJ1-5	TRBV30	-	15	CAWSGGINSNQPQHF
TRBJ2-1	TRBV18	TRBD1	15	CASSPRTGTADEQFF
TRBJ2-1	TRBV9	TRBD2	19	CASSVRGASGPVGYNEQFF
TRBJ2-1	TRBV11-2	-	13	CASSYPKRNEQFF
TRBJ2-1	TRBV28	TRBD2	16	CAVGLAGGPWVDEQFF
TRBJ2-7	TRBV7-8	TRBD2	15	CASSLSIAGSYEQYF
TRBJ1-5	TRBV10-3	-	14	CAIRGGASNQPQHF
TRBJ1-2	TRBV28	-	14	CASSIAGLNYGYTF
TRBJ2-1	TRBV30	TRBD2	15	CAWSVPGTSGNEQFF
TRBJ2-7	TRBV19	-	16	CASSSVGGRSPYEQYF
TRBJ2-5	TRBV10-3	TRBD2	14	CATGLAGDQETQYF
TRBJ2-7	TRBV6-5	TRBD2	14	CASSRAGGRYEQYF
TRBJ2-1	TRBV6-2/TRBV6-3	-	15	CASSSQQGSYNEQFF
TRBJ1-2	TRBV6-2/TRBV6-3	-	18	CASSYSSTGQLHPYGYTF
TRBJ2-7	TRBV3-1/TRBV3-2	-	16	CASSQDIGHLQREQYF
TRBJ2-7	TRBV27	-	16	CASSIDRYAPAYEQYF
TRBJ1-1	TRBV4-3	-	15	CASSQDTSLNTEAFF
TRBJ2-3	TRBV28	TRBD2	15	CASSVTSGSTDTQYF
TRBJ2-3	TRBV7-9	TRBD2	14	CASSLRGRADTQYF
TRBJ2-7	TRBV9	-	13	CASSVGPSYEQYF
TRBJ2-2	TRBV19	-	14	CASSILLGAGELFF
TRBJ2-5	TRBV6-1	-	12	CASSRTTETQYF
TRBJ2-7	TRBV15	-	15	CATSKGNRDNYEQYF
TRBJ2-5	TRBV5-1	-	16	CASSFGYFPVEETQYF
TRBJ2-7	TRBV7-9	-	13	CASSSSSSYEQYF
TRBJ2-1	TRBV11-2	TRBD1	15	CASSLGRTGAYEQFF
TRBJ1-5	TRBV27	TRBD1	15	CASSLTGVGNQPQHF
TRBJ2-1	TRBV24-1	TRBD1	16	CATSDSGQGMGNEQFF
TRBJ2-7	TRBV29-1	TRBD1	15	CSVEGAETGGYEQYF
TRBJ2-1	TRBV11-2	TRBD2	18	CASSLVASGRVTYNEQFF
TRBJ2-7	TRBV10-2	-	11	CASGTTYEQYF
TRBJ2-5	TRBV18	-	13	CASSPQSQETQYF
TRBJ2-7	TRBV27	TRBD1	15	CASSHHPDRGREQYF